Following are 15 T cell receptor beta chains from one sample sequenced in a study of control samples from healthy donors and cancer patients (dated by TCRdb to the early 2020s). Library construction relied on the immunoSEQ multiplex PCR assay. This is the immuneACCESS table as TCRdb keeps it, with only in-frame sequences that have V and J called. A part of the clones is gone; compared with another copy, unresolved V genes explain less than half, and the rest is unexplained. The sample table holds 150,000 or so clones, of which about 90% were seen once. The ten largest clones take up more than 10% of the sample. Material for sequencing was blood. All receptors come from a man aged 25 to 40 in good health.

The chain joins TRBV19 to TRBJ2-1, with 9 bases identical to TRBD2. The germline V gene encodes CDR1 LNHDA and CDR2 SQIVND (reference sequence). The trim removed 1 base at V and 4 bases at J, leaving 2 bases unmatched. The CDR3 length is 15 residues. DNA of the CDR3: TGTGCCAGTAGTATAGTAGCGGGAGCTTACAATGAGCAGTTCTTC. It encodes CASSIVAGAYNEQFF.

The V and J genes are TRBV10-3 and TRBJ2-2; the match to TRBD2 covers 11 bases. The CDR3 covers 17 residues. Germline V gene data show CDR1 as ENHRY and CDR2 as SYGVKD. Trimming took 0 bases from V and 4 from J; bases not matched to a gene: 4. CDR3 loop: CAISESKLAGATGELFF. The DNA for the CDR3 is TGTGCCATCAGTGAGTCGAAACTAGCGGGGGCCACCGGGGAGCTGTTTTTT.

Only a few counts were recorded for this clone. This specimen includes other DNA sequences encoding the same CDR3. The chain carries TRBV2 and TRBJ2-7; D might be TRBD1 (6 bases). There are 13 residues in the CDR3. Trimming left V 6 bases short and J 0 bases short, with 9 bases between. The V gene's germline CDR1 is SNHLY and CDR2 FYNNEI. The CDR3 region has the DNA TGTGCCAGCAGGGTGGACAGCTCCTACGAGCAGTACTTC. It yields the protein CASRVDSSYEQYF.

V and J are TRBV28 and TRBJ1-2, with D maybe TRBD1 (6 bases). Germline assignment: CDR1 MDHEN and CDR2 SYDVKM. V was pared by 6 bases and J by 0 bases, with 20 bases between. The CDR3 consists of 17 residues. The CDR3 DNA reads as TGTGCCAGCAGCCGAAGGGGCTGGACAGCTCCTAACTATGGCTACACCTTC. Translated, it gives CASSRRGWTAPNYGYTF.

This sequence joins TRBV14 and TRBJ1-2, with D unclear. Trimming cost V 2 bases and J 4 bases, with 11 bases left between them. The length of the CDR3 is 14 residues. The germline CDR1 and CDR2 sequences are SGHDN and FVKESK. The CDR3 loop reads CASSQNRDTYGYTF. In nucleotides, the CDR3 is TGTGCCAGCAGCCAAAATAGAGACACCTATGGCTACACCTTC.

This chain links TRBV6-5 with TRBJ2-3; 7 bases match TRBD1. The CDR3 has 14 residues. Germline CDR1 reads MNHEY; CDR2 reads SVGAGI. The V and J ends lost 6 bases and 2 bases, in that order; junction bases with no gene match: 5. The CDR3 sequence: CASRRTGNTDTQYF. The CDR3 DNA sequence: TGTGCCAGCAGACGGACAGGAAACACAGATACGCAGTATTTT.

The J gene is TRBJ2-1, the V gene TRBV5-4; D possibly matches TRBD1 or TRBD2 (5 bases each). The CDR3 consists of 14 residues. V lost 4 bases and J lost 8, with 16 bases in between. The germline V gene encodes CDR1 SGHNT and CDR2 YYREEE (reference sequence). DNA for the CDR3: TGTGCCAGCAGCCCCGGGACCCTGGGGGATGAGCAGTTCTTC. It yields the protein CASSPGTLGDEQFF.

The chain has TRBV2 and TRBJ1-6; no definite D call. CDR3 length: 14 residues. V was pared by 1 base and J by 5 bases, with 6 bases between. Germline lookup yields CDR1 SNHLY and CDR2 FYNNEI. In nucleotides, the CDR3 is TGTGCCAGCAGTGAAGGGCGGAATAATTCACCCCTCCACTTT. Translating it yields CASSEGRNNSPLHF.

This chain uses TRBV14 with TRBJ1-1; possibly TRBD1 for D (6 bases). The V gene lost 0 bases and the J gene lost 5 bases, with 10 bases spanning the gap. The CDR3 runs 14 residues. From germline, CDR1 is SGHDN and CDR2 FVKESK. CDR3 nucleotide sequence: TGTGCCAGCAGCCAAGACTTACAGGGTACTGAAGCTTTCTTT. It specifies CASSQDLQGTEAFF.

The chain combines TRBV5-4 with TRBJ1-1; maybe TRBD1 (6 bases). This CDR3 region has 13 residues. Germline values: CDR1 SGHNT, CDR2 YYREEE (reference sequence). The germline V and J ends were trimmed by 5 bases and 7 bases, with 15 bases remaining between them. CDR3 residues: CASSRSRGGEAFF. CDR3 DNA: TGTGCCAGCAGTCGGAGCAGGGGCGGTGAAGCTTTCTTT.

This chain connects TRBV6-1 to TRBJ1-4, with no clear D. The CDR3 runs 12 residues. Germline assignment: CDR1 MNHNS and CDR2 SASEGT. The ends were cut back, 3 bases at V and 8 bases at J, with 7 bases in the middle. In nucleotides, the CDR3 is TGTGCCAGCAGTGACGCGGGGGAAAAACTGTTTTTT. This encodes CASSDAGEKLFF.

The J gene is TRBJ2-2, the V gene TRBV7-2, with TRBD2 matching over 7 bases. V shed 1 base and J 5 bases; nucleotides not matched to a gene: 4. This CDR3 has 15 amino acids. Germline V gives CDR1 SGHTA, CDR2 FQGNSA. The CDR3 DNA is TGTGCCAGCAGCTTAGTGGGGCGGGGGACCGGGGAGCTGTTTTTT. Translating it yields CASSLVGRGTGELFF.

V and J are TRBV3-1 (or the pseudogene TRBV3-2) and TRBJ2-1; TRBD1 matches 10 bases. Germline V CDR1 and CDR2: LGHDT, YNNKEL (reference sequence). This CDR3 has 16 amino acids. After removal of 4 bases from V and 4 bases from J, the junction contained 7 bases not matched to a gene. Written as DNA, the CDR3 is TGTGCCAGCAGCCCAGGAGGGGACAGGGGATACAATGAGCAGTTCTTC. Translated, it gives CASSPGGDRGYNEQFF.

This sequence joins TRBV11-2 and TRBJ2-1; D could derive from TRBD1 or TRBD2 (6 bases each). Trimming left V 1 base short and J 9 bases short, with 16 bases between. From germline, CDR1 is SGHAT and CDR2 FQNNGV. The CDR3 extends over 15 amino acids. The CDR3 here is CASSLGGGGQGEQFF. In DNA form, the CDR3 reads TGTGCCAGCAGCTTAGGAGGTGGGGGGCAGGGTGAGCAGTTCTTC.

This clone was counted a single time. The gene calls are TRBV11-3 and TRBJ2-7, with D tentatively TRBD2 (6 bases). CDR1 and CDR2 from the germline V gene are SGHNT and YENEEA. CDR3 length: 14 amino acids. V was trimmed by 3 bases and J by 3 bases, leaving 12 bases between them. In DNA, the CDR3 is TGTGCCAGCAGCTTGCGGGACGGAAACTACGAGCAGTACTTC. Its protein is CASSLRDGNYEQYF.